These T cell receptor beta chains were read from a single sample in a study of T cell changes during pregnancy in multiple sclerosis. Profiling relied on immunoSEQ multiplex PCR, and the TCRdb table lists in-frame clones only, not all of them. The table has around 31,000 clones, 90% seen once. This specimen consisted of CD8+ T cells from peripheral blood mononuclear cells, obtained in the second trimester of pregnancy. Receptor source: a female donor with multiple sclerosis, enrolled in a pregnancy study. Both conserved end residues are part of each CDR3. D genes are given only for firm matches. Only part of the rows carry a size: once, few, many, or a class if the clone is expanded.

d_call: -; j_call: TRBJ1-1; v_call: TRBV11-3; clone_size: -; cdr3_nt: TGTGCCAGCAGCGGGAGGGGGGACGACACTGAAGCTTTCTTT; cdr3_aa: CASSGRGDDTEAFF
d_call: -; j_call: TRBJ1-1; v_call: TRBV6-1; clone_size: -; cdr3_nt: TGTGCCAGCAGTGACGGGGGGCGCACTGAAGCTTTCTTT; cdr3_aa: CASSDGGRTEAFF
d_call: TRBD1; j_call: TRBJ1-3; v_call: TRBV4-1; clone_size: -; cdr3_nt: TGCGCCAGCAGCCAGACCGGGACAGGGATAAGCTCTGGAAACACCATATATTTT; cdr3_aa: CASSQTGTGISSGNTIYF
d_call: -; j_call: TRBJ2-3; v_call: TRBV6-4; clone_size: -; cdr3_nt: TGTGCCAGCAGTGAGGCGGTGGGTGGAACAGATACGCAGTATTTT; cdr3_aa: CASSEAVGGTDTQYF
d_call: -; j_call: TRBJ1-3; v_call: TRBV15; clone_size: -; cdr3_nt: TGTGCCACCAGCAGAGATCGGTTCTTCCACCGCTGGAGCTCTGGAAACACCATATATTTT; cdr3_aa: CATSRDRFFHRWSSGNTIYF
d_call: TRBD1; j_call: TRBJ2-7; v_call: TRBV13; clone_size: -; cdr3_nt: TGTGCCAGCAGCATTGGACAGGGGCGGACCTACGAGCAGTACTTC; cdr3_aa: CASSIGQGRTYEQYF
d_call: TRBD2; j_call: TRBJ2-1; v_call: TRBV7-2; clone_size: -; cdr3_nt: TGTGCCAGCAGCCCGACTAGCGGTGACTACAATGAGCAGTTCTTC; cdr3_aa: CASSPTSGDYNEQFF
d_call: -; j_call: TRBJ2-7; v_call: TRBV7-2; clone_size: -; cdr3_nt: TGTGCCAGCAGCTCTATGGACAGTCCCTACGAGCAGTACTTC; cdr3_aa: CASSSMDSPYEQYF
d_call: -; j_call: TRBJ2-7; v_call: TRBV20-1; clone_size: -; cdr3_nt: TGCAGTGCGGGGGGAGCGGAGCAGTACTTC; cdr3_aa: CSAGGAEQYF
d_call: TRBD2; j_call: TRBJ2-1; v_call: TRBV13; clone_size: few; cdr3_nt: TGTGCCAGCAGCTCAGGGAGGGCGGATTACAATGAGCAGTTCTTC; cdr3_aa: CASSSGRADYNEQFF
d_call: -; j_call: TRBJ1-3; v_call: TRBV4-1; clone_size: once; cdr3_nt: TGCGCCAGCGCCCAACAGGATTCCTCTGGAAACACCATATATTTT; cdr3_aa: CASAQQDSSGNTIYF
d_call: TRBD2; j_call: TRBJ2-7; v_call: TRBV11-2; clone_size: -; cdr3_nt: TGTGCCAGCAGCTCGAATACGGGACTAGCGATATACGAGCAGTACTTC; cdr3_aa: CASSSNTGLAIYEQYF
d_call: TRBD1; j_call: TRBJ2-2; v_call: TRBV5-1; clone_size: -; cdr3_nt: TGCGCCAGCAGCTTGCTTACTCAACCCGGGACAGCTAACACCGGGGAGCTGTTTTTT; cdr3_aa: CASSLLTQPGTANTGELFF
d_call: -; j_call: TRBJ2-1; v_call: TRBV7-2; clone_size: -; cdr3_nt: TGTGCCAGCAGCTCGGGTTTCTACAATGAGCAGTTCTTC; cdr3_aa: CASSSGFYNEQFF
d_call: -; j_call: TRBJ2-1; v_call: TRBV2; clone_size: -; cdr3_nt: TGTGCCAGCAGTGAAAGTCGCGGGAACTACAATGAGCAGTTCTTC; cdr3_aa: CASSESRGNYNEQFF
d_call: -; j_call: TRBJ1-5; v_call: TRBV6-5; clone_size: -; cdr3_nt: TGTGCCAGCAGTTACTCGATGCCGGGTGGCAATCAGCCCCAGCATTTT; cdr3_aa: CASSYSMPGGNQPQHF
d_call: TRBD2; j_call: TRBJ2-2; v_call: TRBV18; clone_size: once; cdr3_nt: TGTGCCAGCCCCATAGCGGGAGGGCCCTCCGGGGAGCTGTTTTTT; cdr3_aa: CASPIAGGPSGELFF
d_call: -; j_call: TRBJ2-1; v_call: TRBV5-4; clone_size: -; cdr3_nt: TGTGCCAGCAGCTTGGGGCTAGCGTTCTACAATGAGCAGTTCTTC; cdr3_aa: CASSLGLAFYNEQFF
d_call: -; j_call: TRBJ2-1; v_call: TRBV10-1; clone_size: -; cdr3_nt: TGCGCCAGCAGTGAGTCGTCGATATCCCGGGGGAATGAGCAGTTCTTC; cdr3_aa: CASSESSISRGNEQFF
d_call: TRBD1; j_call: TRBJ2-3; v_call: TRBV25-1; clone_size: once; cdr3_nt: TGTGCCAGCAGTGACGGGACAGGGTCCTACACAGATACGCAGTATTTT; cdr3_aa: CASSDGTGSYTDTQYF
d_call: -; j_call: TRBJ1-2; v_call: TRBV19; clone_size: -; cdr3_nt: TGTGCCAGTAGTGGACACGATAACTATGGCTACACCTTC; cdr3_aa: CASSGHDNYGYTF
d_call: -; j_call: TRBJ2-7; v_call: TRBV7-3; clone_size: -; cdr3_nt: TGTGCCAGCAGTCGCACCCCAGGGGAAGGATTGACTTCCCCCTCACGGTACTTC; cdr3_aa: CASSRTPGEGLTSPSRYF
d_call: TRBD2; j_call: TRBJ2-3; v_call: TRBV28; clone_size: -; cdr3_nt: TGTGCCAGCAGCAGCCACACCTATCTAGCGGGAGCCACAGATACGCAGTATTTT; cdr3_aa: CASSSHTYLAGATDTQYF
d_call: TRBD2; j_call: TRBJ2-3; v_call: TRBV4-1; clone_size: -; cdr3_nt: TGCGCCAGCAGCCACGTAGGGAAGGGCGGGAGGGCCCCAGATACGCAGTATTTT; cdr3_aa: CASSHVGKGGRAPDTQYF
d_call: TRBD2; j_call: TRBJ2-1; v_call: TRBV2; clone_size: -; cdr3_nt: TGTGCCAGCAGCCCGACTAGCGGGAGTTCATCCTACAATGAGCAGTTCTTC; cdr3_aa: CASSPTSGSSSYNEQFF
d_call: TRBD2; j_call: TRBJ2-7; v_call: TRBV27; clone_size: -; cdr3_nt: TGTGCCAGCAGTTTGCTAGCGGGAGGTATTTCCGAGCAGTACTTC; cdr3_aa: CASSLLAGGISEQYF
d_call: -; j_call: TRBJ1-3; v_call: TRBV7-9; clone_size: -; cdr3_nt: TGTGCCAGCCGACTCTTCTCGGGGGGTTCCTGGACTGGTGGAAACACCATATATTTT; cdr3_aa: CASRLFSGGSWTGGNTIYF
d_call: TRBD2; j_call: TRBJ2-5; v_call: TRBV7-6; clone_size: -; cdr3_nt: TGTGCCAGCAGCTTAGAAGCGGGAGGACAAGAGACCCAGTACTTC; cdr3_aa: CASSLEAGGQETQYF
d_call: -; j_call: TRBJ2-1; v_call: TRBV9; clone_size: -; cdr3_nt: TGTGCCAGCAGTGAGGGAAGCGGGTTAACCCCTGAGCAGTTCTTC; cdr3_aa: CASSEGSGLTPEQFF
d_call: TRBD2; j_call: TRBJ2-3; v_call: TRBV6-4; clone_size: few; cdr3_nt: TGTGCCAGCAGTGACGGGAGGGCTAGCACAGATACGCAGTATTTT; cdr3_aa: CASSDGRASTDTQYF
d_call: -; j_call: TRBJ2-1; v_call: TRBV4-1; clone_size: -; cdr3_nt: TGCGCCAGCAGCCTGGAGGAGCGATCCAATGAGCAGTTCTTC; cdr3_aa: CASSLEERSNEQFF
d_call: -; j_call: TRBJ2-5; v_call: TRBV7-9; clone_size: -; cdr3_nt: TGTGCCAGCAGCTTAGTGGGTAGCGGTGAGACCCAGTACTTC; cdr3_aa: CASSLVGSGETQYF
d_call: TRBD2; j_call: TRBJ2-1; v_call: TRBV7-9; clone_size: -; cdr3_nt: TGTGCCAGCAGCTTAGCGTGGCGGGAGGACTACAATGAGCAGTTCTTC; cdr3_aa: CASSLAWREDYNEQFF
d_call: TRBD1; j_call: TRBJ1-2; v_call: TRBV5-1; clone_size: -; cdr3_nt: TGCGCCAGCAGCTTACGGCGGGACAGGGGGTACTATGGCTACACCTTC; cdr3_aa: CASSLRRDRGYYGYTF
d_call: TRBD2; j_call: TRBJ2-5; v_call: TRBV27; clone_size: -; cdr3_nt: TGTGCCAGCACAGGGACTAAGCCCTACCTATTCCAAGAGACCCAGTACTTC; cdr3_aa: CASTGTKPYLFQETQYF
d_call: TRBD2; j_call: TRBJ2-5; v_call: TRBV13; clone_size: -; cdr3_nt: TGTGCCAGCAGCATTAGCGGGATTGAGACCCAGTACTTC; cdr3_aa: CASSISGIETQYF
d_call: TRBD1; j_call: TRBJ2-7; v_call: TRBV27; clone_size: -; cdr3_nt: TGTGCCAGCAGAAATTCATATGGGACAGGAGTCTACGAGCAGTACTTC; cdr3_aa: CASRNSYGTGVYEQYF
d_call: -; j_call: TRBJ2-7; v_call: TRBV6-5; clone_size: -; cdr3_nt: TGTGCCAGCAGTTACTCGACCGGGACAAACTCCTACGAGCAGTACTTC; cdr3_aa: CASSYSTGTNSYEQYF
d_call: -; j_call: TRBJ2-7; v_call: TRBV4-2; clone_size: -; cdr3_nt: TGTGCCAGCAGCCCAAGGAAGGCGGGACTCTTCGAAGAGCAGTACTTC; cdr3_aa: CASSPRKAGLFEEQYF
d_call: TRBD2; j_call: TRBJ2-6; v_call: TRBV4-1; clone_size: -; cdr3_nt: TGCGCCAGCGAAGGGGCGGGAGCGGGCGGGGCCAACGTCCTGACTTTC; cdr3_aa: CASEGAGAGGANVLTF
d_call: TRBD1; j_call: TRBJ2-3; v_call: TRBV27; clone_size: once; cdr3_nt: TGTGCCAGCAGTTTATGGTCTCAGGGGGCTATGGATACGCAGTATTTT; cdr3_aa: CASSLWSQGAMDTQYF
d_call: TRBD2; j_call: TRBJ2-3; v_call: TRBV7-9; clone_size: -; cdr3_nt: TGTGCCAGCAGCTTAGCGTTGGAGCGGGAGGGCCTAGATACGCAGTATTTT; cdr3_aa: CASSLALEREGLDTQYF